Sequencing of this T cell receptor (beta chain) was carried out in a study of blood T cell repertoires in COVID-19. Looking at the study overall: COVID-19 samples from acute and convalescent phases originated in the United States, Italy and Spain. Sample material is recorded as cDNA or gDNA derived from T cells, B-cell-depleted T cells, or PBMCs.

TCRdb's copy holds only in-frame clones and misses some; the assay was immunoSEQ multiplex PCR. The table shows fewer than 200,000 clones, with about 85% occurring only once. Germline V CDR1 and CDR2: KGHDR, SFDVKD. This CDR3 is built from 17 residues. J lost 0 bases, V lost 4 bases, and 6 bases had no gene match. The chain couples TRBV24-1 to TRBJ2-7; 12 bases match TRBD2. This receptor was obtained from a woman aged 35 to 49 with acute COVID-19. Material for sequencing was PBMCs or T cells enriched from blood (not recorded which). CDR3 protein: CATSERGLAGYSYEQYF. The CDR3 nucleotides read TGTGCCACCAGTGAAAGGGGACTAGCGGGTTACTCCTACGAGCAGTACTTC.